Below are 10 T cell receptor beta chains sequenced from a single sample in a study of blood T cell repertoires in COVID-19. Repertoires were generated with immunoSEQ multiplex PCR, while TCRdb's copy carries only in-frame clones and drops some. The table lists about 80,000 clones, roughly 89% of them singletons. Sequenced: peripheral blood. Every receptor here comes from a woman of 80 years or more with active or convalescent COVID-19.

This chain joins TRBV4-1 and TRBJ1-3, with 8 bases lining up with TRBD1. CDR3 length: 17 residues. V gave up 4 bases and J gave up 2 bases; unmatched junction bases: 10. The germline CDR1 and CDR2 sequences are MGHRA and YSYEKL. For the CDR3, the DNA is TGCGCCAGCAGCCCGGGACAGGCCCTCTCAACTGGAAACACCATATATTTT. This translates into CASSPGQALSTGNTIYF.

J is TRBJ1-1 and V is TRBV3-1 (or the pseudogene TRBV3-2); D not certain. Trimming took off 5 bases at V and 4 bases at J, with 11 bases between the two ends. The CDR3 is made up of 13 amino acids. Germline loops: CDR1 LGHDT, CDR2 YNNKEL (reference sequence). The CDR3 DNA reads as TGTGCCAGCAGCTATCGGGGTGGCACTGAAGCTTTCTTT. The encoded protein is CASSYRGGTEAFF.

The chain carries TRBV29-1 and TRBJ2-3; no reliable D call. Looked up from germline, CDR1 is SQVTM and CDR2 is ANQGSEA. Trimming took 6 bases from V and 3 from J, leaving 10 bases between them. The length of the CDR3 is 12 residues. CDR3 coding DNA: TGCAGCGTCCTATCAGGAACAGATACGCAGTATTTT. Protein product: CSVLSGTDTQYF.

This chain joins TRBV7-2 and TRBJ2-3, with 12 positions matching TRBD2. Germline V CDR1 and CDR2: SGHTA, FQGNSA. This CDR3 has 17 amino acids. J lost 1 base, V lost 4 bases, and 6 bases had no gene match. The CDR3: CASSYGTSGHRTDTQYF. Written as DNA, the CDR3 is TGTGCCAGCAGCTATGGGACTAGCGGGCATCGCACAGATACGCAGTATTTT. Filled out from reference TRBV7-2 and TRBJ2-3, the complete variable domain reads GAGVSQSPSNKVTEKGKDVELRCDPISGHTALYWYRQSLGQGLEFLIYFQGNSAPDKSGLPSDRFSAERTGGSVSTLTIQRTQQEDSAVYLCASSYGTSGHRTDTQYFGPGTRLTVL.

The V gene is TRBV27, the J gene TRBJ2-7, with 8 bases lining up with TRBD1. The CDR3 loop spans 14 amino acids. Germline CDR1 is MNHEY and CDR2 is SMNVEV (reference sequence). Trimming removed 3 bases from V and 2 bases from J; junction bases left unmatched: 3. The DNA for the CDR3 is TGTGCCAGCAGTTTGACGGGACAGGCCTACGAGCAGTACTTC. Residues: CASSLTGQAYEQYF.

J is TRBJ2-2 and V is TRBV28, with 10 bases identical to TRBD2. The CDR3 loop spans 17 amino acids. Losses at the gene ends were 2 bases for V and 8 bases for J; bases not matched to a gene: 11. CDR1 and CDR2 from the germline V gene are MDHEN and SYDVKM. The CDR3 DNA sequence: TGTGCCAGCAGTTTACCGACTAGCGGGCGAAATGGAGGGGAGCTGTTTTTT. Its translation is CASSLPTSGRNGGELFF.

CDR3 in amino acids: CASSLRDSFYEQYF. The CDR3 DNA reads as TGCGCCAGCAGCCTCCGGGACAGCTTCTACGAGCAGTACTTC. The rearrangement uses TRBV4-1 and TRBJ2-7, with 7 bases identical to TRBD1. After removal of 4 bases from V and 3 bases from J, the junction contained 6 bases not matched to a gene. Germline loops: CDR1 MGHRA, CDR2 YSYEKL. The CDR3 covers 14 residues.

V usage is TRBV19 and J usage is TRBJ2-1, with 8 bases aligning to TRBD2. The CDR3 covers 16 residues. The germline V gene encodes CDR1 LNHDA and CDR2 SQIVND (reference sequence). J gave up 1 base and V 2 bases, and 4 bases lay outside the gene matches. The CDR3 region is CASSIQTSGSYNEQFF. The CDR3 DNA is TGTGCCAGTAGTATACAAACTAGCGGATCCTACAATGAGCAGTTCTTC.

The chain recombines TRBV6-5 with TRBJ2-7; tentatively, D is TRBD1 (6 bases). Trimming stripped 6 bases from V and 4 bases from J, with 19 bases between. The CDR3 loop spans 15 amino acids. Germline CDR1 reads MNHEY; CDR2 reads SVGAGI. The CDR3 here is CASSLRGPALYEQYF. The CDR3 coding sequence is TGTGCCAGCAGCCTCAGGGGTCCGGCCTTATACGAGCAGTACTTC.

Here the CDR3 DNA reads TGCGCCAGCAGCCAAGATTTCACAGGGACATCCTACGAGCAGTACTTC. It translates to CASSQDFTGTSYEQYF. This sequence joins TRBV4-1 and TRBJ2-7; D possibly corresponds to TRBD1 (6 bases). The V and J ends lost 0 bases and 1 base respectively, with 13 bases between them. The CDR3 has 16 amino acids. Germline CDR1 reads MGHRA; CDR2 reads YSYEKL.